This T cell receptor (beta chain) was documented in a study of cytomegalovirus exposure and HLA in healthy donors. Findings and limits, study-wide: With later analysis, a missense DCLRE1C variant became linked to TCR beta V- and J-gene trimming. The presence/absence work took it that sequencing depth was about the same across donors. CMV serostatus was the sole immune exposure information available.

With respect to this clone: What it binds is unknown.

Trimming removed 2 bases from V and 5 bases from J; junction bases left unmatched: 5. The CDR3 length is 14 residues. CDR1 is MNHEY, CDR2 SVGAGI, per germline. The donors gave bone marrow, and they were healthy. 60 Vbeta and 13 Jbeta primers were used in PCR. Assay: immunoSEQ multiplex PCR; the TCRdb copy retains only in-frame clones and omits some. The profile covers over 150,000 clones, with roughly four fifths appearing a single time and 2.9% taken by the ten largest. The material sequenced was PBMCs. V is TRBV6-5 and J is TRBJ2-5; 7 positions agree with TRBD1. This clonotype was sampled from a male donor in good health and CMV-seronegative. Written as DNA, the CDR3 is TGTGCCAGCAGTTACCTTACAGGGGTCGAGACCCAGTACTTC. Translated, it gives CASSYLTGVETQYF.